Listed below are T cell receptor beta chains from one sample, sequenced in a study of OX40 agonist ivuxolimab in advanced cancers. Generated by immunoSEQ multiplex PCR, the TCRdb table keeps only in-frame clones and is missing some. The top ten hold 25% of the sample, which has some 30,000 clones, roughly 88% seen once. Sequences were derived from CD4+ or CD8+ T cells sorted from blood, sampled in a trial of the OX40 agonist ivuxolimab. These receptor sequences come from an adult with an advanced solid tumor such as melanoma, head and neck, liver or kidney cancer. Each CDR3 is given with its conserved first and last residue. The order of the fields is V gene, clone size, D gene, J gene, CDR3 protein, CDR3 DNA. D genes are given only for firm matches. Expanded clones get a size class; other rows say once, few or many, or leave the size out.

>TRBV5-6|NA|NA|TRBJ1-1
CASSLSGAGTEAFF
TGTGCCAGCAGCTTGTCGGGGGCGGGTACTGAAGCTTTCTTT
>TRBV6-6|NA|NA|TRBJ2-1
CASRTSYNEQFF
TGTGCCAGCAGGACCTCCTACAATGAGCAGTTCTTC
>TRBV5-6|NA|NA|TRBJ1-5
CASSLRGNSNQPQHF
TGTGCCAGCAGCTTAAGGGGAAATAGCAATCAGCCCCAGCATTTT
>TRBV5-1|NA|TRBD2|TRBJ2-1
CASSPSGGYNEQFF
TGCGCCAGCAGCCCCTCGGGAGGCTACAATGAGCAGTTCTTC
>TRBV19|NA|NA|TRBJ1-1
CASSSGLGLTEAFF
TGTGCCAGTAGCTCGGGGCTCGGGCTAACCGAAGCTTTCTTT
>TRBV15|NA|NA|TRBJ2-7
CATSRALGLTYEQYF
TGTGCCACCAGCAGAGCTTTGGGACTTACCTACGAGCAGTACTTC
>TRBV11-2|NA|NA|TRBJ2-7
CASSLDVGSGTGEQYF
TGTGCCAGCAGCCTAGACGTCGGGAGTGGGACGGGCGAGCAGTACTTC
>TRBV7-9|NA|TRBD1|TRBJ2-3
CASSQTGGTDTQYF
TGTGCCAGCAGCCAGACAGGGGGCACAGATACGCAGTATTTT
>TRBV6-5|NA|NA|TRBJ2-5
CAAVRQVQETQYF
TGTGCAGCAGTGCGACAGGTCCAAGAGACCCAGTACTTC
>TRBV6-5|NA|TRBD1|TRBJ2-1
CASSYGTGGYNEQFF
TGTGCCAGCAGTTACGGGACAGGGGGCTACAATGAGCAGTTCTTC
>TRBV15|NA|NA|TRBJ1-1
CATSGGDAMNTEAFF
TGTGCCACCAGCGGAGGGGACGCAATGAACACTGAAGCTTTCTTT
>TRBV27|NA|NA|TRBJ2-7
CASRRDGPGYEQYF
TGTGCCAGCAGGAGGGACGGACCCGGGTACGAGCAGTACTTC
>TRBV6-1|NA|NA|TRBJ1-1
CASSGPRRVTEAFF
TGTGCCAGCAGTGGTCCCAGGCGGGTCACTGAAGCTTTCTTT
>TRBV19|NA|NA|TRBJ2-1
CASSIKAKFNEQFF
TGTGCCAGTAGTATAAAGGCCAAGTTCAATGAGCAGTTCTTC
>TRBV4-1|NA|TRBD2|TRBJ2-7
CASSPSLAGGTYEQYF
TGCGCCAGCAGCCCATCACTAGCGGGAGGGACCTACGAGCAGTACTTC
>TRBV28|NA|TRBD1|TRBJ2-3
CASSFWDRVTDTQYF
TGTGCCAGCAGTTTTTGGGACAGGGTAACAGATACGCAGTATTTT
>TRBV30|NA|TRBD2|TRBJ2-7
CAWSSSSGVGWEQYF
TGTGCCTGGAGTTCGTCTAGCGGGGTGGGTTGGGAGCAGTACTTC
>TRBV6-5|NA|TRBD1|TRBJ2-1
CASSSGTENNEQFF
TGTGCCAGCAGTTCCGGGACAGAGAACAATGAGCAGTTCTTC
>TRBV5-4|NA|TRBD2|TRBJ2-2
CASSLAPSGLSNTGELFF
TGTGCCAGCAGCTTGGCTCCTAGCGGCCTCTCGAACACCGGGGAGCTGTTTTTT
>TRBV4-1|NA|NA|TRBJ2-7
CASSQAGRPYEQYF
TGCGCCAGCAGCCAAGCCGGACGGCCCTACGAGCAGTACTTC
>TRBV5-4|NA|TRBD2|TRBJ2-7
CASSLGRVAGDSYEQYF
TGTGCCAGCAGCTTGGGCAGGGTAGCGGGCGACTCCTACGAGCAGTACTTC
>TRBV30|NA|NA|TRBJ2-5
CAWSVGHQETQYF
TGTGCCTGGAGTGTAGGGCACCAAGAGACCCAGTACTTC
>TRBV25-1|NA|NA|TRBJ2-7
CASSDRTTYEQYF
TGTGCCAGCAGTGATCGGACCACCTACGAGCAGTACTTC
>TRBV29-1|NA|NA|TRBJ2-7
CSVLGGSSYEQYF
TGCAGCGTGCTAGGTGGGAGCTCGTACGAGCAGTACTTC
>TRBV4-1|NA|NA|TRBJ2-4
CASSQEVEGNIQYF
TGCGCCAGCAGCCAAGAGGTTGAGGGAAACATTCAGTACTTC
>TRBV19|NA|NA|TRBJ1-2
CASSLDGAYGYTF
TGTGCCAGTAGTCTTGATGGGGCCTATGGCTACACCTTC
>TRBV2|NA|TRBD2|TRBJ2-2
CASSEWGRGSNTGELFF
TGTGCCAGCAGTGAATGGGGGAGGGGATCGAACACCGGGGAGCTGTTTTTT
>TRBV2|few|NA|TRBJ1-1
CASYQKVYTEAFF
TGTGCCAGTTATCAGAAAGTGTACACTGAAGCTTTCTTT
>TRBV4-1|NA|NA|TRBJ2-5
CASSPAVQETQYF
TGCGCCAGCAGCCCGGCAGTCCAAGAGACCCAGTACTTC
>TRBV28|NA|NA|TRBJ2-5
CASSEYEEETQYF
TGTGCCAGCAGTGAATATGAGGAAGAGACCCAGTACTTC
>TRBV6-4|NA|TRBD1|TRBJ2-7
CASKDGQGGCSYEQYF
TGTGCCAGCAAAGATGGACAGGGAGGCTGCTCCTACGAGCAGTACTTC
>TRBV2|NA|NA|TRBJ2-1
CASSVGTTAYGEQFF
TGTGCCAGCAGTGTTGGGACAACCGCCTACGGGGAGCAGTTCTTC
>TRBV10-3|few|TRBD1|TRBJ2-7
CAISEDRGEQYF
TGTGCCATCAGTGAGGACAGGGGAGAGCAGTACTTC
>TRBV7-6|NA|TRBD2|TRBJ2-7
CASSLAPSGIYEQYF
TGTGCCAGCAGCTTAGCTCCTAGCGGGATCTACGAGCAGTACTTC
>TRBV5-4|NA|TRBD2|TRBJ2-1
CASSLPGTKTYNEQFF
TGTGCCAGCAGCTTGCCCGGGACTAAAACCTACAATGAGCAGTTCTTC
>TRBV5-3|NA|TRBD1|TRBJ2-7
CARSRGTGSYEQYF
TGTGCCAGAAGCCGAGGGACAGGGTCCTACGAGCAGTACTTC
>TRBV25-1|NA|NA|TRBJ2-7
CASSPWTGVRLDEQYF
TGTGCCAGCAGTCCGTGGACGGGAGTTCGTCTCGACGAGCAGTACTTC
>TRBV29-1|NA|NA|TRBJ2-1
CSVERRGEQFF
TGCAGCGTTGAAAGGCGCGGTGAGCAGTTCTTC
>TRBV6-6|NA|NA|TRBJ1-1
CASSYSGLRYTEAFF
TGTGCCAGCAGTTACTCGGGGTTACGGTACACTGAAGCTTTCTTT
>TRBV27|NA|TRBD2|TRBJ2-1
CASSPAGAGNEQFF
TGTGCCAGCAGTCCAGCGGGAGCGGGCAATGAGCAGTTCTTC
>TRBV6-5|NA|NA|TRBJ1-1
CASSYGTGGVAFF
TGTGCCAGCAGTTACGGGACGGGAGGAGTAGCTTTCTTT
>TRBV9|NA|NA|TRBJ2-2
CASSAQGGNTGELFF
TGTGCCAGCAGCGCGCAGGGAGGGAACACCGGGGAGCTGTTTTTT
>TRBV4-1|NA|NA|TRBJ2-4
CASSQGWTAKNIQYF
TGCGCCAGCAGCCAAGGCTGGACAGCCAAAAACATTCAGTACTTC
>TRBV10-2|NA|NA|TRBJ2-7
CASMGLFSSYEQYF
TGCGCCAGCATGGGACTGTTCAGCTCCTACGAGCAGTACTTC
>TRBV5-6|NA|NA|TRBJ1-2
CASSLGLGQDLRVYGYTF
TGTGCCAGCAGCTTGGGGCTTGGGCAGGACCTAAGGGTCTATGGCTACACCTTC
>TRBV4-1|NA|NA|TRBJ1-2
CASSQEGQLGYTF
TGCGCCAGCAGCCAAGAAGGCCAACTTGGCTACACCTTC
>TRBV28|NA|NA|TRBJ2-5
CASSFAEETQYF
TGTGCCAGCAGTTTTGCTGAAGAGACCCAGTACTTC
>TRBV28|NA|NA|TRBJ2-7
CASSRDGGHYEQYF
TGTGCCAGCAGTCGGGACGGAGGCCACTACGAGCAGTACTTC
>TRBV30|NA|NA|TRBJ1-1
CAWSVLGHSNTEAFF
TGTGCCTGGAGTGTACTGGGGCACTCGAACACTGAAGCTTTCTTT
>TRBV2|NA|TRBD1|TRBJ2-5
CASTESAGQGETQYF
TGTGCCAGCACTGAATCGGCGGGACAGGGGGAGACCCAGTACTTC
>TRBV7-6|NA|NA|TRBJ2-7
CASSYRDGSYEQYF
TGTGCCAGCAGCTACCGGGACGGCTCCTACGAGCAGTACTTC
>TRBV6-6|few|TRBD2|TRBJ2-1
CASSGPSGGDNEQFF
TGTGCCAGCAGTGGGCCTAGCGGGGGAGACAATGAGCAGTTCTTC
>TRBV5-1|NA|TRBD1|TRBJ2-7
CASSEEPPGQGGIYEQYF
TGCGCCAGCAGCGAAGAACCTCCGGGACAGGGGGGAATCTACGAGCAGTACTTC
>TRBV11-2|NA|NA|TRBJ2-1
CASSFSPVEQFF
TGTGCCAGCAGCTTCAGTCCCGTTGAGCAGTTCTTC